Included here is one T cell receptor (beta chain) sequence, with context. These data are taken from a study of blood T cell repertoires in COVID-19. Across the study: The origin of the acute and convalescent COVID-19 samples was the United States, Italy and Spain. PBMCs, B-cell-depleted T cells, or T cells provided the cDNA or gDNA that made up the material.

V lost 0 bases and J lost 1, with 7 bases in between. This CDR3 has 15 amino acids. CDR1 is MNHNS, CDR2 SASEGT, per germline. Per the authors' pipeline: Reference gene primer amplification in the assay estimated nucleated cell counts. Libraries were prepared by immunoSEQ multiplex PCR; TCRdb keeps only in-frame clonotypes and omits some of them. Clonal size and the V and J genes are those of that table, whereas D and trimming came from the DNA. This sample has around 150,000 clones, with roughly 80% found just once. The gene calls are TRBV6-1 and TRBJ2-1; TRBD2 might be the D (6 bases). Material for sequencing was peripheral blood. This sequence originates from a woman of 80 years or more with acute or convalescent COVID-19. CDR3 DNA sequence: TGTGCCAGCAGTGAAGCGGCGGGATCCTACAATGAGCAGTTCTTC. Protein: CASSEAAGSYNEQFF.